Included here is one TCR beta chain sequence, with context. The sample belongs to a study of blood T cell repertoires in COVID-19. How the authors handled the data: Estimated nucleated cell counts came from reference gene primer amplification. Profiled with immunoSEQ multiplex PCR; TCRdb holds only in-frame clones, not every one. The V and J calls and the clone size are those of that table, but D and trimming were determined from the DNA. Counted here are roughly 100,000 clones, around 81% occurring once; the ten biggest clones make up less than 45%. The germline V gene has CDR1 SGHTA and CDR2 FQGTGA. The J segment lost 8 bases and the V segment lost 4 bases, leaving 4 bases of the junction unmatched. This CDR3 has 13 residues.

This receptor was taken from a man aged 80 or over with acute or convalescent COVID-19. The J gene is TRBJ2-1, the V gene TRBV7-3, with 8 bases matching TRBD1. The material sequenced was peripheral blood. For the CDR3, the DNA is TGTGCCAGCAGCTCGGACAGGGAAGATGAGCAGTTCTTC. Translated, it gives CASSSDREDEQFF.